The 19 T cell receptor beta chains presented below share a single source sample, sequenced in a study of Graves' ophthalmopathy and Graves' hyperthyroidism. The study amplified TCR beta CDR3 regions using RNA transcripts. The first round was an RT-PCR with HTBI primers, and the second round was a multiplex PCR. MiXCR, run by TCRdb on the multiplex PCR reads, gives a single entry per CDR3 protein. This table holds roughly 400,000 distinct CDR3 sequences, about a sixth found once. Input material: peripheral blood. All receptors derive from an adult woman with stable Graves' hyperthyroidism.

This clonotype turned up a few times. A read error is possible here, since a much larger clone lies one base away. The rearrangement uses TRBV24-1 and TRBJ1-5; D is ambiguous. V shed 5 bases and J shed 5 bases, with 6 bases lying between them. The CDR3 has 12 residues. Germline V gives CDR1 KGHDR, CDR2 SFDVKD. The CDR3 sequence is CATSGSDQPQHF. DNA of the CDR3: TGTGCCACCAGTGGGAGCGATCAGCCCCAGCATTTT.

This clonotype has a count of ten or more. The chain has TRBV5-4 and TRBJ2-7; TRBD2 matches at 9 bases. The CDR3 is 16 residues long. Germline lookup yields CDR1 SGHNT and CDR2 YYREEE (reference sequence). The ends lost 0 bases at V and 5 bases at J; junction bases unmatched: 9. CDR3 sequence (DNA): TGTGCCAGCAGCTTGGTGGTTGCGGGAGGGCGAGACGAGCAGTACTTC. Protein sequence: CASSLVVAGGRDEQYF.

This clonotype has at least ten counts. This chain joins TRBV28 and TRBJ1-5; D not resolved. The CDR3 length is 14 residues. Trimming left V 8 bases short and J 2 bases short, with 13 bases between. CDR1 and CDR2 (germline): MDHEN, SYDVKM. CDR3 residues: CASSRAYGNQPQHF. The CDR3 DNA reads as TGTGCCAGCTCAAGGGCATACGGCAATCAGCCCCAGCATTTT.

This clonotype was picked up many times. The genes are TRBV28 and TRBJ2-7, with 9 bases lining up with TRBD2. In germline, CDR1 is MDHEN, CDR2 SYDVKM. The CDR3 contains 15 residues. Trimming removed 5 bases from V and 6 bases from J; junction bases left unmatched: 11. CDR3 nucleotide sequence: TGTGCCAGCAGTGTACTTAGCGGGAGAGCTCTCGAGCAGTACTTC. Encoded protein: CASSVLSGRALEQYF.

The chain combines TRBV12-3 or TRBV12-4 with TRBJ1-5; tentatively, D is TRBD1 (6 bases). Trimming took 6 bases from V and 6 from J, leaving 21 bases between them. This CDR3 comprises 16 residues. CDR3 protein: CASRGRGKGGGQPQHF. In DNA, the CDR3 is TGTGCCAGCAGGGGGCGGGGCAAAGGAGGGGGTCAGCCCCAGCATTTT.

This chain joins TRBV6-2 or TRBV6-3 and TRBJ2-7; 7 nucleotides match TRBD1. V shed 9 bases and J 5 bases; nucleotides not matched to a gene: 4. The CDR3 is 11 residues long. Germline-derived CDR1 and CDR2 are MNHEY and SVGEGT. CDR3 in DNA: TGTGCCAGTACAGGGGATCACGAGCAGTACTTC. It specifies CASTGDHEQYF.

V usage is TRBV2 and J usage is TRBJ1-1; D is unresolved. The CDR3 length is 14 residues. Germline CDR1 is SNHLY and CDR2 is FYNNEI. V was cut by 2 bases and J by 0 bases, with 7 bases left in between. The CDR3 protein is CASSERQLNTEAFF. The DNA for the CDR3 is TGTGCCAGCAGTGAACGGCAGTTGAACACTGAAGCTTTCTTT.

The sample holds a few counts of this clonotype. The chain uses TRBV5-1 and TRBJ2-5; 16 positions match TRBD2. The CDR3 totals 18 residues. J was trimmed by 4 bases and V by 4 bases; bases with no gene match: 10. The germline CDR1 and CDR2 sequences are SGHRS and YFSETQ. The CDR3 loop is CASSPGLAGGGPRETQYF. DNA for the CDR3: TGCGCCAGCAGCCCGGGACTAGCGGGAGGGGGGCCTCGAGAGACCCAGTACTTC.

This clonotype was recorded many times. The CDR3 is CASSLGPTGELFF. The CDR3 region has the DNA TGCGCCAGCAGCTTGGGACCGACCGGGGAGCTGTTTTTT. The genes are TRBV5-1 and TRBJ2-2; D is unclear. Looked up from germline, CDR1 is SGHRS and CDR2 is YFSETQ. The CDR3 is 13 residues long. The V end lost 0 bases, the J end lost 5 bases, and 5 bases lay between the germline ends. Full variable domain (missing parts from reference TRBV5-1 and TRBJ2-2): KAGVTQTPRYLIKTRGQQVTLSCSPISGHRSVSWYQQTPGQGLQFLFEYFSETQRNKGNFPGRFSGRQFSNSRSEMNVSTLELGDSALYLCASSLGPTGELFFGEGSRLTVL.

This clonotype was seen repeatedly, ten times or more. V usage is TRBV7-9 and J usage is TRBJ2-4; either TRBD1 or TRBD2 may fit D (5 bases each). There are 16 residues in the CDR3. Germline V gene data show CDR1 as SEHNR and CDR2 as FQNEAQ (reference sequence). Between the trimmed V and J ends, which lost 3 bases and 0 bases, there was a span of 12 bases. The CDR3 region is CASSFGDLLAKNIQYF. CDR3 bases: TGTGCCAGCAGCTTTGGGGACCTCTTAGCCAAAAACATTCAGTACTTC.

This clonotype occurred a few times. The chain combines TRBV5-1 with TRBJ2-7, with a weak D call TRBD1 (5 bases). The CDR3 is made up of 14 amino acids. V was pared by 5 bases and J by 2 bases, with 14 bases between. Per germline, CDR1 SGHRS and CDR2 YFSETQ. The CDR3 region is CASRRDSVTYEQYF. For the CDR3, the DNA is TGCGCCAGCAGGCGCGACAGTGTAACCTACGAGCAGTACTTC.

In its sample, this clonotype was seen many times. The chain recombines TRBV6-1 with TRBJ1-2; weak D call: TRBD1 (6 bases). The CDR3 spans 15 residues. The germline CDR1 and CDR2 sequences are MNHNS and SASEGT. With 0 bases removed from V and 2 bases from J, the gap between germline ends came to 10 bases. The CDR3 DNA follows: TGTGCCAGCAGTGAAGCAATTACAGGGAACTATGGCTACACCTTC. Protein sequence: CASSEAITGNYGYTF.

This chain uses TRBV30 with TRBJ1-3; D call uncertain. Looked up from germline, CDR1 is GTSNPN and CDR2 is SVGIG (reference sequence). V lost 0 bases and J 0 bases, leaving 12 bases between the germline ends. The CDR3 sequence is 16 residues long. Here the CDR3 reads CAWSVRISDSGNTIYF. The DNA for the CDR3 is TGTGCCTGGAGTGTAAGAATCTCAGACTCTGGAAACACCATATATTTT.

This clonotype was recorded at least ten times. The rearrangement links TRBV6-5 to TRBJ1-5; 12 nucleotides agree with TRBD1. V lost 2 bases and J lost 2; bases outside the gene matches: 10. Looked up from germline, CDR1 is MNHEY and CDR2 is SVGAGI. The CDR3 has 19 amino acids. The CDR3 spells CASSYVTGQGALGNQPQHF. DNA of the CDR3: TGTGCCAGCAGTTACGTTACGGGACAGGGGGCTTTAGGCAATCAGCCCCAGCATTTT.

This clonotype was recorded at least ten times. Here the CDR3 DNA reads TGTGCCACCAGTGATACCGACCCCTACGAGCAGTACTTC. Protein: CATSDTDPYEQYF. V gene TRBV24-1 combines with J gene TRBJ2-7; D gene unclear. Deletions cut 3 bases from V and 2 bases from J, with 7 bases between. Germline V gene sequence: CDR1 KGHDR, CDR2 SFDVKD. The CDR3 covers 13 residues.

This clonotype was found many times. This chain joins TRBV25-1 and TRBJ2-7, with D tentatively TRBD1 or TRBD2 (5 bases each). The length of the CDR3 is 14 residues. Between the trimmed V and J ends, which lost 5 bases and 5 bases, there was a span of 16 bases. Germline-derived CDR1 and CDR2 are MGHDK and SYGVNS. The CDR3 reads CASSLGSGANEQYF. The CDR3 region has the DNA TGTGCCAGCAGTCTCGGCTCCGGGGCCAACGAGCAGTACTTC.

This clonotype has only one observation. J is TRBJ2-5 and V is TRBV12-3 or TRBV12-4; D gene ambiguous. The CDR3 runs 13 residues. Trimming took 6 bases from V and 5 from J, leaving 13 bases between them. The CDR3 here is CASRPDPSETQYF. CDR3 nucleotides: TGTGCCAGCAGACCCGACCCTTCGGAGACCCAGTACTTC.

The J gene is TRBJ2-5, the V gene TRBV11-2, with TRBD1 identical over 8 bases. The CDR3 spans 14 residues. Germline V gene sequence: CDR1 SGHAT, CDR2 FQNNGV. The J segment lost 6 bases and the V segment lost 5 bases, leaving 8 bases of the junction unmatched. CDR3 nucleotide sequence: TGTGCCAGCAGCCCAGACAGGGGAGTGCAGACCCAGTACTTC. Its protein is CASSPDRGVQTQYF.

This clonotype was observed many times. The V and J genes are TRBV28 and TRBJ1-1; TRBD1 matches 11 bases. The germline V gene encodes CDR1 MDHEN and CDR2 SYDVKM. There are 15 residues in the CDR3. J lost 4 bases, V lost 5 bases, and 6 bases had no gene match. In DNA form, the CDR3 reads TGTGCCAGCAGTGAAACCGGGACAGGGGGCACTGAAGCTTTCTTT. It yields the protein CASSETGTGGTEAFF.